This T cell receptor beta chain was sequenced for a study of shared clonotypes between healthy human individuals. Study observations and caveats: What naive subsets generally showed was a larger estimated richness than memory subsets showed. The study found lower generation probabilities in non-shared clonotypes than in those shared by all four donors. Rarefaction revealed incomplete sorted-subset sequencing despite large depth.

V was clipped by 5 bases and J by 4 bases, with 12 bases between them. The germline V gene encodes CDR1 SGHNT and CDR2 YYREEE (reference sequence). The CDR3 contains 13 residues. Concerning this clone: Its antigen remains unknown. The sample holds other DNA sequences that translate to the same CDR3.

It was at deep level that the assay was run. Using immunoSEQ multiplex PCR, the repertoire was profiled, and TCRdb retains in-frame clones only, with some absent. The sample includes about 2 million clones, roughly 96% seen only once; the top ten take 0.13%. The chain combines TRBV5-4 with TRBJ1-2, with a tentative D call TRBD1 (6 bases). This TCR came from a man younger than 30 in good health. The specimen sequenced was naive CD4+ T cells sorted from blood. Documented subset: CD45RA+ positively selected. The CDR3 DNA sequence: TGTGCCAGCAGTTTTGGACAGAGCTATGGCTACACCTTC. The encoded protein is CASSFGQSYGYTF.